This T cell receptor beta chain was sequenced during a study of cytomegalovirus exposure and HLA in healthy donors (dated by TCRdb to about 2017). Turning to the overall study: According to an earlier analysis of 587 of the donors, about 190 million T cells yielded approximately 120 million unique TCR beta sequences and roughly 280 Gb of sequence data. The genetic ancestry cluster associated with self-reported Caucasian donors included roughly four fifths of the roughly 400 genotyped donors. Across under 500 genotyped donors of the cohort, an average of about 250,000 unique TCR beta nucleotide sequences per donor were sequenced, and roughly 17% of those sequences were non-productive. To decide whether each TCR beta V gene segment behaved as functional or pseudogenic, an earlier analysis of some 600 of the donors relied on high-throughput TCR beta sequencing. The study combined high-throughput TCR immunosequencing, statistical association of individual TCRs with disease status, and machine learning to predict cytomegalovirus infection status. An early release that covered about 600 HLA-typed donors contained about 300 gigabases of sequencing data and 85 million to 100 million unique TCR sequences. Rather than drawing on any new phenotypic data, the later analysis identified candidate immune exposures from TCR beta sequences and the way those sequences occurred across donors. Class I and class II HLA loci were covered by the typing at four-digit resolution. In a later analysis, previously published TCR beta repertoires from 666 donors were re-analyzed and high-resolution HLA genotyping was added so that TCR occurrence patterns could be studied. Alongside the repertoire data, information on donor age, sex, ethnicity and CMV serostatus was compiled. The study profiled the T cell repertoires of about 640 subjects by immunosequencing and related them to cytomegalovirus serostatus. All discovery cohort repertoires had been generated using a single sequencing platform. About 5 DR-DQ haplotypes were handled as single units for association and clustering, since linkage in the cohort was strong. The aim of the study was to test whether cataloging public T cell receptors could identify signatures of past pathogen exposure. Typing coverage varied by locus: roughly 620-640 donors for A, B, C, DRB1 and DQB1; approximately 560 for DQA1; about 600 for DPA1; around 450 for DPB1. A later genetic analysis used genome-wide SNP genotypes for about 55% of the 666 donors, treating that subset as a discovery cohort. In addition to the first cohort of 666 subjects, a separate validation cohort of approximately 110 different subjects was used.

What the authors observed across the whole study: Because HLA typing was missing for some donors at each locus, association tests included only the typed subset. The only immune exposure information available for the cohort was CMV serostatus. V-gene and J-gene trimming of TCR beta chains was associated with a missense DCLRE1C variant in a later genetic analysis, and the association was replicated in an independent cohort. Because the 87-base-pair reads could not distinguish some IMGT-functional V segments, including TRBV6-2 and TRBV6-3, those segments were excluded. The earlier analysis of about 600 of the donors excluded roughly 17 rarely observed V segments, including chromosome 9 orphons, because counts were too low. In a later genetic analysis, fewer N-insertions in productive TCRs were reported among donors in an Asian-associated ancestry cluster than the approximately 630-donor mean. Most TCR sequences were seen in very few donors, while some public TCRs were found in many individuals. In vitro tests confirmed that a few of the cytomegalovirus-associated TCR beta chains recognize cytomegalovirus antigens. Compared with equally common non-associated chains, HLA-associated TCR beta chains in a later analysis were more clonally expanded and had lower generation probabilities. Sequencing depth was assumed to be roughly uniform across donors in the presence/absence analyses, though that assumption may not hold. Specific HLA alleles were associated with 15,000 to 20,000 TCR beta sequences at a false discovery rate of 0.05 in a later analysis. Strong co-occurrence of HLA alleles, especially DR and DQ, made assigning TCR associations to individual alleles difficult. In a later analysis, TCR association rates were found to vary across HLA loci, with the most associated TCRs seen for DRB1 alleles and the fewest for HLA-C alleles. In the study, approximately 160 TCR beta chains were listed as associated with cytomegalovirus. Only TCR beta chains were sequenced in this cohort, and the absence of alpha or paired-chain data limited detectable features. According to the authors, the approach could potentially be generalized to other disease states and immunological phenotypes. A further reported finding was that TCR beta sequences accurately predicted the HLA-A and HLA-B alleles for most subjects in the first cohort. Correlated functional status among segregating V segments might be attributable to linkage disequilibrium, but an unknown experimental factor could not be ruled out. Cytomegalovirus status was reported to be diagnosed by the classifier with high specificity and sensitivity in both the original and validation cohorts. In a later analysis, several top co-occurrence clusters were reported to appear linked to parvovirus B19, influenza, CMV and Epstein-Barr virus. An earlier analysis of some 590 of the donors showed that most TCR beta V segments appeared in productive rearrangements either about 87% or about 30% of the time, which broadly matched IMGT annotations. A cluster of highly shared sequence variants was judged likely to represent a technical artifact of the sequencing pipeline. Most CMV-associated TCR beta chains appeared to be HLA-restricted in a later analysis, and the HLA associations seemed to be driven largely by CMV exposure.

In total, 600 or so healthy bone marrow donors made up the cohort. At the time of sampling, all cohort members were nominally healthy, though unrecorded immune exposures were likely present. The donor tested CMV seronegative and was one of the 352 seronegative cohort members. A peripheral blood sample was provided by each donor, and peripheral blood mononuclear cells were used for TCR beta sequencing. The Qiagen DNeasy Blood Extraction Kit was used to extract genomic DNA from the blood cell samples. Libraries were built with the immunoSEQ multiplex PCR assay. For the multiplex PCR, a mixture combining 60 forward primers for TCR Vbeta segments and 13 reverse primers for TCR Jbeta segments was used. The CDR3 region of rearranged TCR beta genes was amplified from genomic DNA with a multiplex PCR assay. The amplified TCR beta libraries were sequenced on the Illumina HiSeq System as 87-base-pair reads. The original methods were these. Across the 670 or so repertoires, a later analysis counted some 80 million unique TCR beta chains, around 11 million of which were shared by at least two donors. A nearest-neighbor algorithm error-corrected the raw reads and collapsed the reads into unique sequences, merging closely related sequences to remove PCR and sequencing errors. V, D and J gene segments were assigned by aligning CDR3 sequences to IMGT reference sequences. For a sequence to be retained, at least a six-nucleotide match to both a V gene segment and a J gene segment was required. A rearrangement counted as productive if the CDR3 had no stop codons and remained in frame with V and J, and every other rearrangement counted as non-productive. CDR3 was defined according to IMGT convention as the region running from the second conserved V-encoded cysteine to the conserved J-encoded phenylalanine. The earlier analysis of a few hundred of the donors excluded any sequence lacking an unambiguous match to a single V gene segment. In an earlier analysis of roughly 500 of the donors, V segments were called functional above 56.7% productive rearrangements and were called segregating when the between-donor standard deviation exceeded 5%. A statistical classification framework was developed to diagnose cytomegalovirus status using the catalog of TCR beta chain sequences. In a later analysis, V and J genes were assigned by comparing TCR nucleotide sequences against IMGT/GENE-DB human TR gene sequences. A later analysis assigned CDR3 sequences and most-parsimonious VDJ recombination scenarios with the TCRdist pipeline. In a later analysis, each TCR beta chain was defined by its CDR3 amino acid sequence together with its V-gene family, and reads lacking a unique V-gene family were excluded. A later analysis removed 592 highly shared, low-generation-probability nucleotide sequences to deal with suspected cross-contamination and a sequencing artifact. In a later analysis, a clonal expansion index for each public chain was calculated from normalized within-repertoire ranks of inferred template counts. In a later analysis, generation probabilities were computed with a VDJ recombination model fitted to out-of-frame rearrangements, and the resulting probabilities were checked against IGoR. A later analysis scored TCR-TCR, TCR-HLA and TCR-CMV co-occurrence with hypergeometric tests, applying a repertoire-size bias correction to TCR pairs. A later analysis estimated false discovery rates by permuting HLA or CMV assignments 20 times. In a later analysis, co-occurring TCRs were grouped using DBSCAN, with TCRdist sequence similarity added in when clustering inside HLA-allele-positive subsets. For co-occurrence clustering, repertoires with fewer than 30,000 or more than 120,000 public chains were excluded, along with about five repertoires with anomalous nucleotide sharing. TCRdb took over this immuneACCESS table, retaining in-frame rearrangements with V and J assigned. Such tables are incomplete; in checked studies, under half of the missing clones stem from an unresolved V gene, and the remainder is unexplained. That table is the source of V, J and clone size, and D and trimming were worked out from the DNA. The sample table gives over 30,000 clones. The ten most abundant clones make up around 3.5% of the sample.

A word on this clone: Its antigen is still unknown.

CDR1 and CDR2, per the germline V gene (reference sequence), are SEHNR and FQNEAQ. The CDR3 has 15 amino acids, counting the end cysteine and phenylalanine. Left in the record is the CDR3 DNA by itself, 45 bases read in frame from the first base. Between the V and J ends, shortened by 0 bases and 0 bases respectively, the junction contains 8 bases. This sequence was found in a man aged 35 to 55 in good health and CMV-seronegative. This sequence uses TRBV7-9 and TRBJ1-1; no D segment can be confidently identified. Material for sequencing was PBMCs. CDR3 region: CASSLASVLNTEAFF. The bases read TGTGCCAGCAGCTTAGCGTCAGTTTTGAACACTGAAGCTTTCTTT.